Below are 20 T cell receptor beta chains sequenced from a single sample in a study of blood T cell repertoires in COVID-19. This table comes from immunoSEQ multiplex PCR, and its TCRdb copy is limited to in-frame clones, with some not included. The data show over 120,000 clones, roughly 84% seen once. The sequencing sample was made of peripheral blood. Source of these receptors: a human donor with acute or convalescent COVID-19. The donor label of this sample is uncertain.

The rearrangement uses TRBV24-1 and TRBJ2-1, with TRBD2 matching 15 bases. With 4 bases clipped from V and 8 bases from J, the junction kept 11 bases outside the gene matches. From germline, CDR1 is KGHDR and CDR2 SFDVKD. CDR3 length: 18 residues. Written as DNA, the CDR3 is TGTGCCACCAGTGACCCCACCCGGACTAGCGGGAGGGTCGATGAGCAGTTCTTC. Its translation is CATSDPTRTSGRVDEQFF.

The J gene is TRBJ1-5, the V gene TRBV4-1, with 7 bases that match TRBD1. CDR3 length: 18 residues. From germline, CDR1 is MGHRA and CDR2 YSYEKL. The V gene end was trimmed by 0 bases and the J gene end by 5 bases; junction bases not matched to a gene: 13. The CDR3 sequence is CASSQEGTPGQRDQPQHF. The CDR3 nucleotides are TGCGCCAGCAGCCAAGAGGGGACCCCGGGACAGAGGGATCAGCCCCAGCATTTT.

The rearrangement uses TRBV4-3 and TRBJ1-3; D is possibly TRBD1 (6 bases). Trimming cost V 0 bases and J 6 bases, with 12 bases left between them. The CDR3 is 15 amino acids. Germline CDR1 and CDR2: LGHNA and YSLEER. This CDR3 reads CASSQDRGAANTIYF. CDR3 DNA: TGCGCCAGCAGCCAAGATCGGGGGGCCGCAAACACCATATATTTT.

This chain links TRBV6-2 or TRBV6-3 with TRBJ1-4; 11 bases align to TRBD1. V was pared by 2 bases and J by 5 bases, with 16 bases of the junction left unmatched. The CDR3 sequence is 20 residues long. Germline V gene data show CDR1 as MNHEY and CDR2 as SVGEGT. The CDR3 nucleotides read TGTGCCAGCAGTTACCCCGGGAGGACAGGGGGCGTAAGTTCGAATGAAAAACTGTTTTTT. This encodes CASSYPGRTGGVSSNEKLFF.

The chain recombines TRBV19 with TRBJ1-4; the D gene is possibly TRBD1 (5 bases). The CDR3 spans 15 residues. Trimming stripped 3 bases from V and 3 bases from J, with 11 bases between. Looked up from germline, CDR1 is LNHDA and CDR2 is SQIVND (reference sequence). DNA of the CDR3: TGTGCCAGTAGTATCATGGAGGGGCCTAATGAAAAACTGTTTTTT. Its translation is CASSIMEGPNEKLFF.

The chain couples TRBV19 to TRBJ1-5, with 7 bases identical to TRBD1. Germline values: CDR1 LNHDA, CDR2 SQIVND (reference sequence). CDR3 length: 15 residues. The ends lost 6 bases at V and 4 bases at J; junction bases unmatched: 9. CDR3 amino acids: CASRVQGRGNQPQHF. The DNA for the CDR3 is TGTGCCAGTAGGGTACAGGGGAGAGGGAATCAGCCCCAGCATTTT.

The chain has TRBV7-2 and TRBJ2-3; TRBD2 matches at 9 bases. The CDR3 sequence is 16 residues long. Germline CDR1 reads SGHTA; CDR2 reads FQGNSA. Trimming at V came to 1 base and at J to 10 bases, leaving 12 bases not matched to a gene. CDR3 sequence reads: CASSLGIAGAPSAQYF. DNA of the CDR3: TGTGCCAGCAGCTTAGGGATAGCGGGGGCCCCTTCAGCGCAGTATTTT.

The CDR3 region has the DNA TGTGCCACCAGCAGAGGTTCCCAGGGCGAGACCCAGTACTTC. Amino acid sequence: CATSRGSQGETQYF. The chain uses TRBV15 and TRBJ2-5; possibly TRBD1 for D (5 bases). V shed 1 base and J shed 5 bases, with 11 bases lying between them. The CDR3 loop spans 14 amino acids. CDR1 and CDR2 from the germline V gene are LNHNV and YYDKDF (reference sequence).

This clone was picked up one time. This chain links TRBV20-1 with TRBJ2-5; tentative D call: TRBD2 (6 bases). This CDR3 contains 15 residues. CDR1 and CDR2 from the germline V gene are DFQATT and SNEGSKA (reference sequence). With 3 bases removed from V and 3 bases from J, the gap between germline ends came to 17 bases. CDR3 protein: CSASLSGRGEETQYF. The CDR3 region has the DNA TGCAGTGCTAGTCTTTCCGGGAGAGGGGAAGAGACCCAGTACTTC.

This clone has a count of ten or more. The gene calls are TRBV7-2 and TRBJ1-4, with a possible D match to TRBD1 (6 bases). Germline CDR1 is SGHTA and CDR2 is FQGNSA. Deletions cut 4 bases from V and 4 bases from J, with 13 bases between. This CDR3 comprises 15 residues. CDR3 sequence: CASSSSGRGNEKLFF. CDR3 in DNA: TGTGCCAGCAGCTCCTCGGGCAGGGGTAATGAAAAACTGTTTTTT.

J is TRBJ1-3 and V is TRBV5-6; D remains unclear. This CDR3 spans 14 amino acids. Between the trimmed V and J ends, which lost 2 bases and 2 bases, there was a span of 8 bases. Germline V lookup: CDR1 SGHDT, CDR2 YYEEEE. The CDR3 coding sequence is TGTGCCAGCAGCTTTCGGGGTGCTGGAAACACCATATATTTT. Translated, it gives CASSFRGAGNTIYF.

The chain joins TRBV19 to TRBJ2-7; weak D call: TRBD1 (5 bases). The CDR3 runs to 15 residues. V lost 4 bases and J lost 5, with 18 bases in between. Germline V CDR1 and CDR2: LNHDA, SQIVND (reference sequence). The CDR3 nucleotides are TGTGCCAGTAGTACAATTACAGGCGGATTCCACGAGCAGTACTTC. Translated, it gives CASSTITGGFHEQYF.

The chain joins TRBV27 to TRBJ2-5; TRBD1 might be the D (6 bases). This CDR3 contains 14 residues. Germline V gene sequence: CDR1 MNHEY, CDR2 SMNVEV (reference sequence). V lost 2 bases, J lost 4 bases, and 11 bases lay in between. The CDR3 coding sequence is TGTGCCAGCAGTTTAACAGGGTATGGAGAGACCCAGTACTTC. It encodes CASSLTGYGETQYF.

This clone was detected only once. CDR3 DNA sequence: TGTGCCAGCAGTGAGTGGGACAGGGATTCACCCCTCCACTTT. It yields the protein CASSEWDRDSPLHF. The rearrangement links TRBV2 to TRBJ1-6; TRBD1 aligns across 9 bases. V gave up 3 bases and J gave up 8 bases; unmatched junction bases: 2. The CDR3 extends over 14 amino acids. Germline-derived CDR1 and CDR2 are SNHLY and FYNNEI.

The chain has TRBV29-1 and TRBJ1-2, with 9 positions matching TRBD1. This CDR3 has 14 amino acids. CDR1 SQVTM and CDR2 ANQGSEA come from the germline V gene. J was trimmed by 5 bases and V by 1 base; bases with no gene match: 5. CDR3 DNA sequence: TGCAGCGTTGAAGGTTGGGACAGGGTATATGGCTACACCTTC. Protein sequence: CSVEGWDRVYGYTF.

CDR3 in amino acids: CASSHRDTYQPQHF. CDR3 bases: TGTGCCAGCAGTCACCGGGACACCTATCAGCCCCAGCATTTT. The chain is built from TRBV25-1 and TRBJ1-5, with TRBD1 as a possible D gene (6 bases). This CDR3 is built from 14 residues. Between the trimmed V and J ends, which lost 5 bases and 5 bases, there was a span of 13 bases. In germline, CDR1 is MGHDK, CDR2 SYGVNS.

The V gene is TRBV2, the J gene TRBJ1-5; D is ambiguous. CDR3 length equals 14 residues. The V gene's germline CDR1 is SNHLY and CDR2 FYNNEI. Trimming shortened V by 2 bases and J by 3 bases, and 8 bases separated the two germline ends. The CDR3 loop is CASSEIGTNQPQHF. The CDR3 coding sequence is TGTGCCAGCAGTGAAATTGGCACCAATCAGCCCCAGCATTTT.

V and J are TRBV24-1 and TRBJ1-1; 9 bases line up with TRBD1. V trimming: 4 bases; J trimming: 7 bases; junction bases outside the gene matches: 9. The CDR3 is 15 residues long. Looked up from germline, CDR1 is KGHDR and CDR2 is SFDVKD. CDR3 coding DNA: TGTGCCACCAGTGACGGACAGGGGCGGGTTGGTGAAGCTTTCTTT. It yields the protein CATSDGQGRVGEAFF.

J is TRBJ2-5 and V is TRBV5-4; D gene ambiguous. Trimming pared 4 bases from V and 3 bases from J, leaving 13 bases between. Germline V gene lookup returns CDR1 SGHNT and CDR2 YYREEE (reference sequence). The CDR3 has 14 amino acids. The CDR3 nucleotides read TGTGCCAGCAGCCCCACTGCGATGAAAGAGACCCAGTACTTC. Protein product: CASSPTAMKETQYF.

V gene TRBV6-5 combines with J gene TRBJ1-1; tentatively, D is TRBD1 (5 bases). V was clipped by 0 bases and J by 11 bases, with 13 bases between them. Germline lookup yields CDR1 MNHEY and CDR2 SVGAGI. This CDR3 is 13 amino acids long. In DNA, the CDR3 is TGTGCCAGCAGTTACTCAGGGCTCGGGGGGGCTTTCTTT. Residues: CASSYSGLGGAFF.